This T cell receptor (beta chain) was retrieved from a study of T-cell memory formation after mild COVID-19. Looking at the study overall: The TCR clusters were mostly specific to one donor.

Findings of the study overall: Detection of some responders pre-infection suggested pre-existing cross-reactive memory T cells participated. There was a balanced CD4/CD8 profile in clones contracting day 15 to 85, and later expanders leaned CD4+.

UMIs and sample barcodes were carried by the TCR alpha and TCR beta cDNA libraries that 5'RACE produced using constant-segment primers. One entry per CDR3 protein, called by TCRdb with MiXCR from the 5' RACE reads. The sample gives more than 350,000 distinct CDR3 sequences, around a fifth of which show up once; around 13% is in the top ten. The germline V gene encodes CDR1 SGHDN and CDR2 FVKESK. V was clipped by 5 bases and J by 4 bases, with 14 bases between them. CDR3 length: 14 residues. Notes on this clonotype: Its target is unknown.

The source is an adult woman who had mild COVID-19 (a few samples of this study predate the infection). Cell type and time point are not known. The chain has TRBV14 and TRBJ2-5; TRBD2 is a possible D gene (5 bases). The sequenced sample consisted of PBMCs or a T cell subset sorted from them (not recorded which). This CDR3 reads CASSAWQGGETQYF. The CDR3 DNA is TGTGCCAGCAGCGCGTGGCAAGGAGGAGAGACCCAGTACTTC.